The T cell receptor beta chain described here comes from a study of T-cell memory formation after mild COVID-19. Across the study: Largely donor-specific sequence clusters came from a couple of donors. Study results and limitations: Pre-infection memory held some responding clones, suggesting pre-existing cross-reactive T cells responded. Shrinking CD4+ clones were chiefly CM and EM; CD8+ ones were chiefly EMRA.

The TCR alpha and TCR beta cDNA libraries, bearing sample barcodes and UMIs, were generated by 5'RACE using constant-segment primers. TCRdb used MiXCR to reprocess the 5' RACE reads, holding one entry per CDR3 protein. The sample shows hundreds of thousands of distinct CDR3 sequences, about 20% of them seen only once. This clonotype came up a few times. Its cognate antigen is unknown. V shed 3 bases and J shed 5 bases, with 10 bases lying between them. CDR3 size: 13 residues. The sequence was obtained from an adult woman who had mild COVID-19 (a few samples of this study predate the infection). Cell type and time point are not known. V gene TRBV12-3 or TRBV12-4 combines with J gene TRBJ1-1; D call uncertain. The sequenced material came from PBMCs or a T cell subset sorted from them (not recorded which). The CDR3 DNA reads TGTGCCAGCAGTTTTTTACGGGGAACTGAAGCTTTCTTT. This codes for CASSFLRGTEAFF.